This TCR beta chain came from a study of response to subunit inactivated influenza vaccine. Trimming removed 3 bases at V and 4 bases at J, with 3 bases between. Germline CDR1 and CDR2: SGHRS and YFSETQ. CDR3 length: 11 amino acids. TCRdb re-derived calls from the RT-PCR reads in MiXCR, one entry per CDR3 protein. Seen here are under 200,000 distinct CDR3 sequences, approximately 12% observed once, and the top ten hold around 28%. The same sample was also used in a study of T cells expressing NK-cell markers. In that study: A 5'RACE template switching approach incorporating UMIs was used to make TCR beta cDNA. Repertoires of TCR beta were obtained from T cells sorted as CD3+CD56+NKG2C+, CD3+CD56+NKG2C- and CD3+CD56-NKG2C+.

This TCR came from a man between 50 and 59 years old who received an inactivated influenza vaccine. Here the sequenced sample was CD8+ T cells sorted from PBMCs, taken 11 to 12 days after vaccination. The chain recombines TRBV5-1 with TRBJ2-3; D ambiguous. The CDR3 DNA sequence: TGCGCCAGCAGCTATGCAGATACGCAGTATTTT. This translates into CASSYADTQYF.